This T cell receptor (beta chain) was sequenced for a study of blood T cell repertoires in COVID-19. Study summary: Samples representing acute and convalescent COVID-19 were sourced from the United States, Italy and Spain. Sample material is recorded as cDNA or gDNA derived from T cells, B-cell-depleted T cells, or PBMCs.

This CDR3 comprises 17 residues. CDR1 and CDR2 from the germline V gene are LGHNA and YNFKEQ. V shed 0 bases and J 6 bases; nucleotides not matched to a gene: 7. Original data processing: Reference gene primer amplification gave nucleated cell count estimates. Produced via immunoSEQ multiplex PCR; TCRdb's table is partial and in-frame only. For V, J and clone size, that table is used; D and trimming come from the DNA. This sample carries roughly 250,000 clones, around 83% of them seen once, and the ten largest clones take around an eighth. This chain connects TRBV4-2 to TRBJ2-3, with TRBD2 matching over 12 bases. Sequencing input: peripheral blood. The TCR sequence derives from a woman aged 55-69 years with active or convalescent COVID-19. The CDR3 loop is CASSQDPPSGGEDTQYF. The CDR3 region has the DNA TGTGCCAGCAGCCAAGATCCCCCTAGCGGGGGGGAGGATACGCAGTATTTT.